This T cell receptor beta chain was sequenced during a study of PD-1 blockade in classical Hodgkin lymphoma. The sample holds one count of this clone. The data were produced by immunoSEQ multiplex PCR, yet TCRdb's version contains in-frame clones alone and is incomplete. The sample includes roughly 21,000 clones, more than 80% of them seen just once. The sample's time point: cycle 4 day 1 (C4D1), after about 6 weeks of nivolumab. Patients all relapsed after autologous stem cell transplantation, and there was variation in brentuximab vedotin exposure. CDR3 size: 15 residues. Germline-derived CDR1 and CDR2 are KGHSH and LQKENI. V was trimmed by 8 bases and J by 10 bases, leaving 21 bases between them.

This clonotype was sampled from a human donor with classical Hodgkin lymphoma. This sample comprised peripheral blood mononuclear cells (PBMCs), obtained before the fourth cycle of nivolumab. The V call is TRBV18, the J call TRBJ1-6; tentative D call: TRBD1 (5 bases). In DNA form, the CDR3 reads TGTGCCAGCCGCCGGCAGGGCGATAGTTGGTCACCCCTCCACTTT. It encodes CASRRQGDSWSPLHF.